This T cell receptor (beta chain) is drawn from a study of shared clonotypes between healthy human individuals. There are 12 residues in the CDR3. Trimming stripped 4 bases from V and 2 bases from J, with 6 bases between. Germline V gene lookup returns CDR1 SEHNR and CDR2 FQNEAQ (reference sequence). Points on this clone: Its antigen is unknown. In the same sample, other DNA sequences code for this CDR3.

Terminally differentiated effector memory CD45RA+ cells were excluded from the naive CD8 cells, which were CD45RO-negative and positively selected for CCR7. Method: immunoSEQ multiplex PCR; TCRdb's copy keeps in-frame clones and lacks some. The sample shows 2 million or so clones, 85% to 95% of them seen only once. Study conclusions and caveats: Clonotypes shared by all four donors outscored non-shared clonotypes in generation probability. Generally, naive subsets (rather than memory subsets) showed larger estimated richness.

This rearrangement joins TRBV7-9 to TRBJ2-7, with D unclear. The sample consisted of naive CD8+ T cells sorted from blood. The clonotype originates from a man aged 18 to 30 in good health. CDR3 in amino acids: CASSSDAYEQYF. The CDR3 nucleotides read TGTGCCAGCAGCTCGGACGCCTACGAGCAGTACTTC.